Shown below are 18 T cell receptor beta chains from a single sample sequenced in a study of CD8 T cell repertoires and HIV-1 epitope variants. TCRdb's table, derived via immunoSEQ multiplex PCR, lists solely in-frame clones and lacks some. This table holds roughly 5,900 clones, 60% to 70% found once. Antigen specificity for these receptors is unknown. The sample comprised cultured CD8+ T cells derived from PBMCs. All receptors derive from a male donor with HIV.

The CDR3 DNA follows: TGTGCCAGCAGTTTCGGACAGGGTGAAGCTTTCTTT. Protein sequence: CASSFGQGEAFF. V usage is TRBV28 and J usage is TRBJ1-1, with 8 bases aligning to TRBD1. V lost 3 bases to trimming and J lost 7 bases; unmatched junction nucleotides: 1. The CDR3 consists of 12 residues. The germline CDR1 and CDR2 sequences are MDHEN and SYDVKM.

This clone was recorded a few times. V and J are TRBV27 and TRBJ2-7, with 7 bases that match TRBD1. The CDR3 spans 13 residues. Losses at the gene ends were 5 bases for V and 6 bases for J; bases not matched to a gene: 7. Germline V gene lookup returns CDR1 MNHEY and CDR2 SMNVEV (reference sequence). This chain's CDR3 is CASSGSTGIEQYF. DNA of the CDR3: TGTGCCAGCAGTGGATCGACAGGGATCGAGCAGTACTTC.

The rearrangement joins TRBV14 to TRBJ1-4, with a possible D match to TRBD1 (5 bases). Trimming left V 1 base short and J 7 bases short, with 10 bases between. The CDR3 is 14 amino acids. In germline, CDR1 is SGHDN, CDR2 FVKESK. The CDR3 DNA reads TGTGCCAGCAGCCAAGGGGGCTCCGGTGAAAAACTGTTTTTT. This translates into CASSQGGSGEKLFF.

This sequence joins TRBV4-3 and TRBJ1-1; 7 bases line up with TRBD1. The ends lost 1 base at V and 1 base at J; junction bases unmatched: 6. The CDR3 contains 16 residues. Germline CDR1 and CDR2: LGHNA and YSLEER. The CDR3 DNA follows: TGCGCCAGCAGCCAAGGGGTGACAGGGACGAACACTGAAGCTTTCTTT. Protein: CASSQGVTGTNTEAFF.

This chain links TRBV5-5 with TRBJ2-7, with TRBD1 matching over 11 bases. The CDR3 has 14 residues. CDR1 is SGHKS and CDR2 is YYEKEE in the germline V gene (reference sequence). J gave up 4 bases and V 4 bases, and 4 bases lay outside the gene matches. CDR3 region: CASSPGQGVYEQYF. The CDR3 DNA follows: TGTGCCAGCAGCCCGGGACAGGGGGTTTACGAGCAGTACTTC.

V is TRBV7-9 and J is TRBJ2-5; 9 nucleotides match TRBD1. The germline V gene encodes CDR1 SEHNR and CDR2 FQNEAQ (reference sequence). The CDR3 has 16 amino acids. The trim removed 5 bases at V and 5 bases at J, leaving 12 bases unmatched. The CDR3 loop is CASSPLPGQGEETQYF. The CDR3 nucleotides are TGTGCCAGCAGCCCCCTCCCGGGACAGGGAGAGGAGACCCAGTACTTC.

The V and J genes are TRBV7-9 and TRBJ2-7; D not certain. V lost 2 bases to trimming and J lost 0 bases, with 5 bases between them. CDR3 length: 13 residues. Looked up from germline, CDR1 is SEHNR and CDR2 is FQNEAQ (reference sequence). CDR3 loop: CASSLSSSYEQYF. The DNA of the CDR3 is TGTGCCAGCAGCTTATCGAGCTCCTACGAGCAGTACTTC.

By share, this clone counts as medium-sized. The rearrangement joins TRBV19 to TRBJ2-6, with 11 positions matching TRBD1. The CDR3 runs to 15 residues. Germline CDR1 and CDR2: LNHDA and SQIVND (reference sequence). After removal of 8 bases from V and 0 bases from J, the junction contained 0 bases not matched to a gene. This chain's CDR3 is CASGTGGSGANVLTF. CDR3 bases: TGTGCCAGTGGGACAGGGGGCTCTGGGGCCAACGTCCTGACTTTC.

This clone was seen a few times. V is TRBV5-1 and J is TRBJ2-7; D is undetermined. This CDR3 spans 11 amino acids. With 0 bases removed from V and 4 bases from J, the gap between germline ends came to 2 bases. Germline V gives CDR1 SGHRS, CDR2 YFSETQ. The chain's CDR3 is CASSLGYEQYF. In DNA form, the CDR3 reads TGCGCCAGCAGCTTGGGGTACGAGCAGTACTTC.

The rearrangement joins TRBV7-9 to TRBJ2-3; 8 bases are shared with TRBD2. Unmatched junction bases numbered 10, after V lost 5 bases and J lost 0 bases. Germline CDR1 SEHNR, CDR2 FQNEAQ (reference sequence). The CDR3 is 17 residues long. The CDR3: CASSPGGGSASTDTQYF. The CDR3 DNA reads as TGTGCCAGCAGCCCGGGCGGGGGGTCAGCTAGCACAGATACGCAGTATTTT.

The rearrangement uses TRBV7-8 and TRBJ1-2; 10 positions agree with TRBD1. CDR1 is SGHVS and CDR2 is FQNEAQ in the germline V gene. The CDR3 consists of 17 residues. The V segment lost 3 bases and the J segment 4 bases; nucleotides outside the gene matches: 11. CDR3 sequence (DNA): TGTGCCAGCAGCTTCTACCAACGGGACAGGGGTGGCTATGGCTACACCTTC. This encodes CASSFYQRDRGGYGYTF. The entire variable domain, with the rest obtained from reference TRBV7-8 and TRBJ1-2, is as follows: GAGVSQSPRYKVAKRGQDVALRCDPISGHVSLFWYQQALGQGPEFLTYFQNEAQLDKSGLPSDRFFAERPEGSVSTLKIQRTQQEDSAVYLCASSFYQRDRGGYGYTFGSGTRLTVV.

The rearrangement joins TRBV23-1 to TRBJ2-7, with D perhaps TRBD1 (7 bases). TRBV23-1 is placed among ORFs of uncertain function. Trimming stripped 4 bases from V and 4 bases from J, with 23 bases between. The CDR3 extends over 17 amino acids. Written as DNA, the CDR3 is TGCGCCAGCAGTCTTAAGGAGGGCTCAGGGGGTACATACGAGCAGTACTTC. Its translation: CASSLKEGSGGTYEQYF.

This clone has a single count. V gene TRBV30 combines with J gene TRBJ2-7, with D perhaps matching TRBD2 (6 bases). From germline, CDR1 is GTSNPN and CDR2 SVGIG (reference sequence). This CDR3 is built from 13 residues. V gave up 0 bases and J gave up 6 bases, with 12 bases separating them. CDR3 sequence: CAWSVGGIPEQYF. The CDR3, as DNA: TGTGCCTGGAGTGTAGGCGGGATTCCCGAGCAGTACTTC.

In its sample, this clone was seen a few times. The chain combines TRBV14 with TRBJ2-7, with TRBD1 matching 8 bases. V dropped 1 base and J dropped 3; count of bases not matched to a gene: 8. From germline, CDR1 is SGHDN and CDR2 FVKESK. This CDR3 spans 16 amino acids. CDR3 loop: CASSQGPGTGSYEQYF. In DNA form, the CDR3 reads TGTGCCAGCAGCCAAGGTCCCGGGACAGGCAGCTACGAGCAGTACTTC. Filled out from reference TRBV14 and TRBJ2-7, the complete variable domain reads EAGVTQFPSHSVIEKGQTVTLRCDPISGHDNLYWYRRVMGKEIKFLLHFVKESKQDESGMPNNRFLAERTGGTYSTLKVQPAELEDSGVYFCASSQGPGTGSYEQYFGPGTRLTVT.

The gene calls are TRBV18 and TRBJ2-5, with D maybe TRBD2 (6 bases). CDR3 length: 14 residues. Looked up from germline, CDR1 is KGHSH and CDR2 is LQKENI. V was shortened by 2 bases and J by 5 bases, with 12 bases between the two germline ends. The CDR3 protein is CASSPGLPGETQYF. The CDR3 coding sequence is TGTGCCAGCTCACCAGGACTACCAGGGGAGACCCAGTACTTC. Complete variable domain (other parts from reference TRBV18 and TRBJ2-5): NAGVMQNPRHLVRRRGQEARLRCSPMKGHSHVYWYRQLPEEGLKFMVYLQKENIIDESGMPKERFSAEFPKEGPSILRIQQVVRGDSAAYFCASSPGLPGETQYFGPGTRLLVL.

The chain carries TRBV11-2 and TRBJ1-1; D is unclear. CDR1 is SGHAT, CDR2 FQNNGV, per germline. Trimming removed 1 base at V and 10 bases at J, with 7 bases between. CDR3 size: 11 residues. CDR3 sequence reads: CASSLGKLAFF. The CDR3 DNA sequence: TGTGCCAGCAGCTTAGGGAAGTTAGCTTTCTTT.

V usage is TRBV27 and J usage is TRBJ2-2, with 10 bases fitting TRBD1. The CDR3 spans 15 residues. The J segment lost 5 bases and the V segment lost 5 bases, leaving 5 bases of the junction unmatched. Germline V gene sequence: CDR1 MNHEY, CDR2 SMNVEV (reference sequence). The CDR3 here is CASSRDRGRTGELFF. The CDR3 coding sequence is TGTGCCAGCAGTAGGGACAGGGGCCGTACCGGGGAGCTGTTTTTT.

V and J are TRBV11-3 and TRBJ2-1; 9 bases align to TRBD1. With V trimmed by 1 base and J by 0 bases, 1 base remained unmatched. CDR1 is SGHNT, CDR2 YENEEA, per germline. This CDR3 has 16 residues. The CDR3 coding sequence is TGTGCCAGCAGCTTAGCGGGACAGGGCTCCTACAATGAGCAGTTCTTC. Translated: CASSLAGQGSYNEQFF. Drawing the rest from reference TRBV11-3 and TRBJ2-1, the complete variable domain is EAGVVQSPRYKIIEKKQPVAFWCNPISGHNTLYWYLQNLGQGPELLIRYENEEAVDDSQLPKDRFSAERLKGVDSTLKIQPAELGDSAVYLCASSLAGQGSYNEQFFGPGTRLTVL.